Following are 4 T cell receptor beta chains from one sample sequenced in a study of shared clonotypes between healthy human individuals. Here immunoSEQ multiplex PCR was the method, and the copy in TCRdb shows in-frame clones only, minus some. The repertoire includes hundreds of thousands of clones, around 67% of them detected once, and 1.5% to 2% sits in the top ten. Sequencing was carried out using memory CD4+ T cells sorted from blood. Noted subset: CD45RA-negative fraction. Receptors were obtained from a woman aged 30 to 39 in good health.

This chain connects TRBV5-1 to TRBJ2-1; TRBD1 aligns across 10 bases. The CDR3 covers 14 residues. V trimming: 4 bases; J trimming: 8 bases; junction bases outside the gene matches: 6. Germline V gene data show CDR1 as SGHRS and CDR2 as YFSETQ. CDR3 DNA: TGCGCCAGCAGCACCTCTGGACAGGGGGATGAGCAGTTCTTC. This codes for CASSTSGQGDEQFF.

For the CDR3, the DNA is TGCGCCAGCAGCCCCCTGCCGACAGACAGCTCTGGGGCCAACGTCCTGACTTTC. Residues: CASSPLPTDSSGANVLTF. The rearrangement uses TRBV5-1 and TRBJ2-6, with D tentatively TRBD1 (5 bases). The germline V gene has CDR1 SGHRS and CDR2 YFSETQ. The CDR3 length is 18 residues. Trimming stripped 4 bases from V and 0 bases from J, with 17 bases between.

This clone was seen only a few times. The rearrangement links TRBV5-1 to TRBJ2-1, with TRBD2 matching over 13 bases. Losses at the gene ends were 6 bases for V and 8 bases for J; bases not matched to a gene: 5. Germline V gives CDR1 SGHRS, CDR2 YFSETQ. The CDR3 contains 14 residues. The DNA for the CDR3 is TGCGCCAGCAAGGGACTAGCGGGGAGGGATGAGCAGTTCTTC. It translates to CASKGLAGRDEQFF.

Comment on this clone: The identical CDR3 is also encoded by other nucleotide sequences in the sample. The rearrangement links TRBV18 to TRBJ1-1; 7 bases match TRBD1. The CDR3 has 14 residues. The V and J ends lost 2 bases and 2 bases, in that order; junction bases with no gene match: 2. The germline V gene encodes CDR1 KGHSH and CDR2 LQKENI. In DNA form, the CDR3 reads TGTGCCAGCTCACCAGACAGGGTCAACACTGAAGCTTTCTTT. It is translated as CASSPDRVNTEAFF.